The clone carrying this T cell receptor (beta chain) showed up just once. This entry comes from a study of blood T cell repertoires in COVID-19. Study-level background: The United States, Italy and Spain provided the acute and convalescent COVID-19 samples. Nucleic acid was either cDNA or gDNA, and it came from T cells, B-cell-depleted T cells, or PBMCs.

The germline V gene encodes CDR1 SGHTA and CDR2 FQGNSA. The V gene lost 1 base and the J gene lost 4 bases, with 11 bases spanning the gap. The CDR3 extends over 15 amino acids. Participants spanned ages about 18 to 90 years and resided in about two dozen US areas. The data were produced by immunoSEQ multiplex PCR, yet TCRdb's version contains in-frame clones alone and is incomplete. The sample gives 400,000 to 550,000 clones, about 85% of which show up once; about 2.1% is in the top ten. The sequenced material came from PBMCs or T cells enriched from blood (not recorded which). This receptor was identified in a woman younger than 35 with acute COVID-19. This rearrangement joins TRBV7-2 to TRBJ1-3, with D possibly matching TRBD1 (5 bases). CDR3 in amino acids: CASSLEGALGNTIYF. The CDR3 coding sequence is TGTGCCAGCAGCTTAGAAGGGGCGTTGGGAAACACCATATATTTT. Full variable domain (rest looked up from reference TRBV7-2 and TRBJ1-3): GAGVSQSPSNKVTEKGKDVELRCDPISGHTALYWYRQSLGQGLEFLIYFQGNSAPDKSGLPSDRFSAERTGGSVSTLTIQRTQQEDSAVYLCASSLEGALGNTIYFGEGSWLTVV.